Below, 32 T cell receptor beta chains from the same sample are listed, as sequenced in a study of blood T cell repertoires in COVID-19. The assay was immunoSEQ multiplex PCR, and TCRdb's table has in-frame clones only and misses some. The table lists some 200,000 clones, approximately 90% of them singletons. Material for sequencing was PBMCs or T cells enriched from blood (not recorded which). The origin of the receptors is a woman between 18 and 29 years old in a cohort exposed to, infected with or recovered from COVID-19 (not recorded which).

The V call is TRBV7-9, the J call TRBJ1-2; a weak D match, TRBD1 (5 bases). The CDR3 is 13 amino acids. Germline CDR1 is SEHNR and CDR2 is FQNEAQ (reference sequence). The V and J ends lost 1 base and 8 bases respectively, with 11 bases between them. CDR3 DNA sequence: TGTGCCAGCAGCTTAGATAGGGGAGGCGGCTACACCTTC. Protein product: CASSLDRGGGYTF.

This chain links TRBV5-1 with TRBJ2-2, with 9 bases identical to TRBD1. The J segment lost 1 base and the V segment lost 4 bases, leaving 5 bases of the junction unmatched. This CDR3 has 16 amino acids. The germline V gene has CDR1 SGHRS and CDR2 YFSETQ. The CDR3: CASSPGTGLNTGELFF. For the CDR3, the DNA is TGCGCCAGCAGCCCTGGGACAGGGTTGAACACCGGGGAGCTGTTTTTT. The full variable domain, rest sourced from reference TRBV5-1 and TRBJ2-2, is KAGVTQTPRYLIKTRGQQVTLSCSPISGHRSVSWYQQTPGQGLQFLFEYFSETQRNKGNFPGRFSGRQFSNSRSEMNVSTLELGDSALYLCASSPGTGLNTGELFFGEGSRLTVL.

This rearrangement joins TRBV12-3 or TRBV12-4 to TRBJ2-7, with 9 bases matching TRBD1. The CDR3 length is 13 residues. The ends lost 3 bases at V and 6 bases at J; junction bases unmatched: 3. Written as DNA, the CDR3 is TGTGCCAGCAGTTTCGGGACAGGGATCGAGCAGTACTTC. Its translation: CASSFGTGIEQYF.

The CDR3 DNA is TGTGCCAGCAGCTTAGGTACTAGCGGGAGTGTCGTCGACAATGAGCAGTTCTTC. This sequence encodes CASSLGTSGSVVDNEQFF. The J gene is TRBJ2-1, the V gene TRBV11-3, with 11 nucleotides matching TRBD2. V gave up 1 base and J gave up 5 bases; unmatched junction bases: 10. The CDR3 consists of 18 residues. The germline CDR1 and CDR2 sequences are SGHNT and YENEEA.

The chain links TRBV3-1 (or the pseudogene TRBV3-2) to TRBJ2-5; the match to TRBD1 covers 9 bases. With 1 base clipped from V and 3 bases from J, the junction kept 12 bases outside the gene matches. CDR1 and CDR2 from the germline V gene are LGHDT and YNNKEL (reference sequence). This CDR3 has 18 amino acids. The CDR3 region is CASSQVYPGTGWEETQYF. CDR3 bases: TGTGCCAGCAGCCAAGTCTACCCCGGGACAGGGTGGGAAGAGACCCAGTACTTC.

This clone has a single count. The CDR3 protein is CSVEKIYPGNTIYF. CDR3 bases: TGCAGCGTTGAGAAAATCTATCCTGGAAACACCATATATTTT. The V gene is TRBV29-1, the J gene TRBJ1-3; D is unresolved. Germline V CDR1 and CDR2: SQVTM, ANQGSEA. This CDR3 is 14 amino acids long. V was shortened by 3 bases and J by 2 bases, with 11 bases between the two germline ends.

A word on this clone: Other DNA variants within this sample encode the same CDR3. The chain joins TRBV5-1 to TRBJ1-1; possibly TRBD1 for D (5 bases). The V end lost 0 bases, the J end lost 1 base, and 7 bases lay between the germline ends. Germline lookup yields CDR1 SGHRS and CDR2 YFSETQ. The CDR3 consists of 14 residues. The CDR3 is CASSLVQGNTEAFF. In DNA form, the CDR3 reads TGCGCCAGCAGCTTGGTGCAGGGGAACACTGAAGCTTTCTTT.

This chain joins TRBV6-6 and TRBJ1-6; D is perhaps TRBD1 (5 bases). V shed 7 bases and J shed 0 bases, with 10 bases lying between them. The CDR3 contains 15 residues. Germline V gives CDR1 MNHNY, CDR2 SVGAGI (reference sequence). The CDR3 here is CASIRDSSYNSPLHF. CDR3 DNA: TGTGCCAGCATTCGTGACAGCTCCTATAATTCACCCCTCCACTTT.

The chain carries TRBV2 and TRBJ1-6; D not certain. There are 15 residues in the CDR3. Germline CDR1 is SNHLY and CDR2 is FYNNEI. V was trimmed by 6 bases and J by 0 bases, leaving 9 bases between them. CDR3 DNA: TGTGCCAGCAGCCAAGAGAGCTCCTATAATTCACCCCTCCACTTT. It codes for CASSQESSYNSPLHF.

The V and J genes are TRBV2 and TRBJ1-6; maybe TRBD1 (5 bases). V lost 9 bases and J lost 8, with 14 bases in between. CDR1 is SNHLY and CDR2 is FYNNEI in the germline V gene. The CDR3 covers 13 residues. The CDR3 reads CASSPGGDSPLHF. Written as DNA, the CDR3 is TGTGCCAGTTCTCCAGGAGGGGATTCACCCCTCCACTTT.

The CDR3 region is CASSLRTGWNSPLHF. The DNA for the CDR3 is TGTGCCAGCAGCTTACGGACAGGGTGGAATTCACCCCTCCACTTT. This chain links TRBV7-6 with TRBJ1-6; 8 bases are a match to TRBD1. The germline gives CDR1 SGHVS, CDR2 FNYEAQ. Trimming at V came to 2 bases and at J to 7 bases, leaving 4 bases not matched to a gene. CDR3 length equals 15 residues. Full variable domain (rest looked up from reference TRBV7-6 and TRBJ1-6): GAGVSQSPRYKVTKRGQDVALRCDPISGHVSLYWYRQALGQGPEFLTYFNYEAQQDKSGLPNDRFSAERPEGSISTLTIQRTEQRDSAMYRCASSLRTGWNSPLHFGNGTRLTVT.

The sample holds many counts of this clone. This sequence joins TRBV7-9 and TRBJ2-2, with D possibly matching TRBD2 (6 bases). CDR3 length equals 14 residues. Germline V gives CDR1 SEHNR, CDR2 FQNEAQ (reference sequence). V dropped 5 bases and J dropped 8 bases, with 15 bases sitting between them. The CDR3: CASSTLASRGELFF. The CDR3 DNA is TGTGCCAGCAGCACACTAGCTTCGCGAGGGGAGCTGTTTTTT. The full variable domain, in which reference TRBV7-9 and TRBJ2-2 provide the parts outside the CDR3, is DTGVSQNPRHKITKRGQNVTFRCDPISEHNRLYWYRQTLGQGPEFLTYFQNEAQLEKSRLLSDRFSAERPKGSFSTLEIQRTEQGDSAMYLCASSTLASRGELFFGEGSRLTVL.

The gene calls are TRBV9 and TRBJ1-6, with no clear D. The CDR3 length is 16 residues. CDR1 is SGDLS, CDR2 YYNGEE, per germline. V lost 4 bases and J lost 2, with 13 bases in between. The chain's CDR3 is CASSPRLQAYNSPLHF. The CDR3 coding sequence is TGTGCCAGCAGCCCTCGTTTGCAGGCCTATAATTCACCCCTCCACTTT.

The chain is built from TRBV6-5 and TRBJ2-1; 8 positions agree with TRBD2. V lost 10 bases to trimming and J lost 7 bases; unmatched junction nucleotides: 9. Germline CDR1 reads MNHEY; CDR2 reads SVGAGI. CDR3 length equals 13 residues. The CDR3 reads CATGGPPWNEQFF. The CDR3 bases are TGTGCCACGGGGGGGCCACCGTGGAATGAGCAGTTCTTC.

This rearrangement joins TRBV6-2 or TRBV6-3 to TRBJ2-2; weak D call: TRBD2 (6 bases). Looked up from germline, CDR1 is MNHEY and CDR2 is SVGEGT. The V and J ends lost 6 bases and 7 bases respectively, with 21 bases between them. The CDR3 length is 16 residues. CDR3 bases: TGTGCCAGCAGCCCTCAGGAGGGGTTGGGTGTCGGGGAGCTGTTTTTT. Translated, it gives CASSPQEGLGVGELFF.

CDR3 loop: CASSDGQNGYEQYF. DNA for the CDR3: TGCGCCAGCAGTGATGGACAGAATGGCTACGAGCAGTACTTC. The chain links TRBV10-1 to TRBJ2-7, with a tentative D call TRBD1 (6 bases). The CDR3 has 14 residues. Trimming took off 3 bases at V and 3 bases at J, with 12 bases between the two ends. Germline values: CDR1 WNHNN, CDR2 SYGVQD (reference sequence).

V gene TRBV7-2 combines with J gene TRBJ1-5, with D hard to call. CDR1 is SGHTA, CDR2 FQGNSA, per germline. V lost 5 bases, J lost 4 bases, and 9 bases lay in between. The CDR3 is made up of 13 amino acids. Here the CDR3 DNA reads TGTGCCAGCAGCCAAGACACGAATCAGCCCCAGCATTTT. Residues: CASSQDTNQPQHF.

The chain carries TRBV4-1 and TRBJ1-2; TRBD1 matches 10 bases. The ends lost 3 bases at V and 4 bases at J; junction bases unmatched: 5. Germline loops: CDR1 MGHRA, CDR2 YSYEKL. The CDR3 totals 15 residues. The CDR3 loop reads CASSQVDRGAYGYTF. The CDR3, as DNA: TGCGCCAGCAGCCAGGTGGACAGGGGGGCCTATGGCTACACCTTC.

CDR3 in amino acids: CASSLDRVIGPNNEQFF. The CDR3 nucleotides read TGTGCCAGCAGCTTAGATCGGGTCATAGGCCCCAACAATGAGCAGTTCTTC. The chain uses TRBV11-3 and TRBJ2-1; D is ambiguous. Trimming shortened V by 0 bases and J by 5 bases, and 17 bases separated the two germline ends. CDR1 is SGHNT, CDR2 YENEEA, per germline. The CDR3 runs to 17 residues.

The chain couples TRBV19 to TRBJ1-6; the D gene is possibly TRBD1 (5 bases). The length of the CDR3 is 15 residues. Germline CDR1 reads LNHDA; CDR2 reads SQIVND (reference sequence). The germline V and J ends were trimmed by 6 bases and 3 bases, with 12 bases remaining between them. CDR3 residues: CASRGEVHYNSPLHF. CDR3 DNA: TGTGCCAGTAGAGGGGAGGTCCACTATAATTCACCCCTCCACTTT.

This clone was seen a single time. The chain carries TRBV2 and TRBJ2-1, with a weak D call TRBD2 (6 bases). The CDR3 length is 15 residues. The V gene lost 4 bases and the J gene lost 8 bases, with 18 bases spanning the gap. Per germline, CDR1 SNHLY and CDR2 FYNNEI. The CDR3 sequence: CASSGGPRRGDEQFF. The DNA of the CDR3 is TGTGCCAGCAGTGGGGGACCCAGGAGGGGCGATGAGCAGTTCTTC.

The genes are TRBV29-1 and TRBJ2-1; 8 bases align to TRBD2. From germline, CDR1 is SQVTM and CDR2 ANQGSEA. The CDR3 has 16 amino acids. Germline trimming cut 5 bases from V and 1 base from J; bases unmatched to any gene: 10. The CDR3, as DNA: TGCAGCGTTACCGGGAGGGCCTTAAGGTCCTACAATGAGCAGTTCTTC. It codes for CSVTGRALRSYNEQFF.

The J gene is TRBJ2-3, the V gene TRBV24-1; weak D call: TRBD1 (6 bases). The CDR3 sequence is 16 residues long. V was cut by 5 bases and J by 8 bases, with 22 bases left in between. Germline lookup yields CDR1 KGHDR and CDR2 SFDVKD. CDR3 sequence reads: CATSARPTGPVGTQYF. The DNA of the CDR3 is TGTGCCACCAGTGCGAGGCCCACAGGGCCGGTTGGTACGCAGTATTTT.

V gene TRBV6-6 combines with J gene TRBJ1-1, with 10 positions matching TRBD1. This CDR3 is 15 amino acids long. Unmatched junction bases numbered 9, after V lost 5 bases and J lost 6 bases. Per germline, CDR1 MNHNY and CDR2 SVGAGI (reference sequence). DNA for the CDR3: TGTGCCAGCAGTGGACAGGGGGTTGGGTCGTCTGAAGCTTTCTTT. Translated: CASSGQGVGSSEAFF.

This clone occurred once. The gene calls are TRBV5-1 and TRBJ1-1; possibly TRBD1 for D (6 bases). Germline assignment: CDR1 SGHRS and CDR2 YFSETQ. Between the trimmed V and J ends, which lost 4 bases and 3 bases, there was a span of 19 bases. This CDR3 region has 16 residues. CDR3 DNA sequence: TGCGCCAGCAGCCCGAAAAACACAGGGCAGGACACTGAAGCTTTCTTT. This codes for CASSPKNTGQDTEAFF.

This clone was observed once. J is TRBJ1-1 and V is TRBV5-8, with a possible D match to TRBD1 (5 bases). The germline V gene has CDR1 SGHTS and CDR2 YDEGEE. The CDR3 consists of 15 residues. The ends were cut back, 1 base at V and 5 bases at J, with 15 bases in the middle. CDR3 bases: TGTGCCAGCAGCTTGCGATTCGTTGGGGGGACTGAAGCTTTCTTT. This encodes CASSLRFVGGTEAFF.

The V gene is TRBV28, the J gene TRBJ1-2; 8 bases align to TRBD1. The V and J ends lost 6 bases and 8 bases, in that order; junction bases with no gene match: 11. CDR3 length: 14 residues. Germline assignment: CDR1 MDHEN and CDR2 SYDVKM. CDR3 bases: TGTGCCAGCAGACTCCCCCGGGACAGGAGAGGCTACACCTTC. Translated, it gives CASRLPRDRRGYTF.

This clone has a single count. The chain employs TRBV18 and TRBJ1-1; a possible D gene is TRBD1 (6 bases). The V end was cut by 7 bases, the J end by 0 bases, with 12 bases between. From germline, CDR1 is KGHSH and CDR2 LQKENI. This CDR3 comprises 14 residues. The CDR3 region has the DNA TGTGCCAGCTGCTCCCGACAGGTGAACACTGAAGCTTTCTTT. Protein: CASCSRQVNTEAFF.

The chain recombines TRBV11-2 with TRBJ2-7; 9 bases are shared with TRBD1. The CDR3 covers 16 residues. J gave up 5 bases and V 6 bases, and 14 bases lay outside the gene matches. The germline V gene has CDR1 SGHAT and CDR2 FQNNGV. The CDR3 loop is CASSRRRTGVRDEQYF. The CDR3 DNA is TGTGCCAGCAGTCGACGTCGGACAGGGGTTAGAGACGAGCAGTACTTC. Combining the CDR3 with reference TRBV11-2 and TRBJ2-7 gives the whole variable domain EAGVAQSPRYKIIEKRQSVAFWCNPISGHATLYWYQQILGQGPKLLIQFQNNGVVDDSQLPKDRFSAERLKGVDSTLKIQPAKLEDSAVYLCASSRRRTGVRDEQYFGPGTRLTVT.

V gene TRBV3-1 (or the pseudogene TRBV3-2) combines with J gene TRBJ2-2; tentatively, D is TRBD2 (7 bases). Germline CDR1 reads LGHDT; CDR2 reads YNNKEL (reference sequence). With 0 bases removed from V and 4 bases from J, the gap between germline ends came to 18 bases. The CDR3 extends over 18 amino acids. In DNA, the CDR3 is TGTGCCAGCAGCCAAGAGGGGGGGACAACCCGGGGCACCGGGGAGCTGTTTTTT. This gives the protein CASSQEGGTTRGTGELFF.

The chain links TRBV6-5 to TRBJ1-5; tentatively, D is TRBD1 (5 bases). V shed 11 bases and J shed 3 bases, with 20 bases lying between them. The germline gives CDR1 MNHEY, CDR2 SVGAGI. This CDR3 comprises 15 residues. CDR3 in amino acids: CAARPRGHINQPQHF. The CDR3 nucleotides are TGTGCCGCACGTCCACGCGGACATATCAATCAGCCCCAGCATTTT.

The chain joins TRBV19 to TRBJ1-2, with D possibly being TRBD1 (6 bases). Trimming took 3 bases from V and 8 from J, leaving 22 bases between them. There are 16 residues in the CDR3. CDR1 LNHDA and CDR2 SQIVND come from the germline V gene (reference sequence). CDR3 residues: CASSMSPRAGDIGYTF. The CDR3 nucleotides are TGTGCCAGTAGTATGTCACCCCGCGCAGGGGACATAGGCTACACCTTC.